This T cell receptor (beta chain) was recorded in a study of T cells in Graves' hyperthyroidism and ophthalmopathy. Pregnant or lactating patients were excluded, as were those with uncontrolled infection or other autoimmune disease. This clonotype was recorded at least ten times. Trimming took 7 bases from V and 4 from J; bases not matched to a gene: 9. This CDR3 is built from 18 residues. The TCR beta CDR3 regions underwent amplification using RNA transcripts as the source. The HTBI primer set drove a first-round RT-PCR of the TCR CDR3. TCRdb reprocessed the multiplex PCR reads with MiXCR, giving one entry per CDR3 protein. The data contain nearly 250,000 distinct CDR3 sequences, more than 20% of them singletons.

The sequenced sample consisted of blood. The gene calls are TRBV12-3 or TRBV12-4 and TRBJ2-2; TRBD2 aligns across 16 bases. This receptor was obtained from a woman aged 40 to 50 with Graves' ophthalmopathy. Written as DNA, the CDR3 is TGTGCCAGCATTCAAGGGACTAGCGGGAGGGAAGGCACCGGGGAGCTGTTTTTT. Its protein product is CASIQGTSGREGTGELFF.